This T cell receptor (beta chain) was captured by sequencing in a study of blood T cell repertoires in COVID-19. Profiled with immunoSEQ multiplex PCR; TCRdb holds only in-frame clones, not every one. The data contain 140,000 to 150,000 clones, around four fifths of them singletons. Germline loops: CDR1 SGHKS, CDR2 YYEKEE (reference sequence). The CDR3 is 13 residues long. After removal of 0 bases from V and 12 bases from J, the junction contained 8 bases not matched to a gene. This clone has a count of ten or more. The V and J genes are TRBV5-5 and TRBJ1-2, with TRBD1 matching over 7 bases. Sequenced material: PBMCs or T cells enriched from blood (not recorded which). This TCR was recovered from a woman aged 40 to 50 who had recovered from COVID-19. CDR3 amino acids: CASSLGGDRVHTF. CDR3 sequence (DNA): TGTGCCAGCAGCTTGGGGGGAGACAGGGTTCACACCTTC.